The 21 T cell receptor beta chains reported below all come from one sample, sequenced in a study of CD8+ T cells in alopecia areata (dated by TCRdb to 2016 to 2018). The sample's time point, from its label and the paper: more than three weeks on oral tofacitinib. What the treatment or condition label conveys for this sample: oral pan-JAK inhibitor, 5-10 mg twice daily. The library was produced with the immunoSEQ multiplex PCR assay. To provide template for TCR sequencing, every sample had RNA extracted and reverse transcribed into cDNA. In TCRdb, the immuneACCESS table is reduced to in-frame sequences with V and J assigned. These tables do not hold every clone; where another copy was compared, an unresolved V gene accounts for under half, and the others remain unexplained. This sample gives under 200,000 clones in total; about 71% of them show up just once. The ten largest make up 0.9% to 1% of the sample.

The source material was CD4+ T cells sorted from blood, sampled at week 4, from a patient treated with tofacitinib. These receptors all stem from a human donor with alopecia areata.

In this sample, this clone turned up a few times. The rearrangement links TRBV18 to TRBJ1-1; D uncertain. With 3 bases removed from V and 8 bases from J, the gap between germline ends came to 13 bases. Germline CDR1 KGHSH, CDR2 LQKENI. The CDR3 spans 13 residues. CDR3 in DNA: TGTGCCAGCTCACCGAAGGTCCAGAGCGAAGCTTTCTTT. This gives the protein CASSPKVQSEAFF.

The genes are TRBV15 and TRBJ2-6; 8 bases agree with TRBD1. CDR3 size: 16 residues. Germline assignment: CDR1 LNHNV and CDR2 YYDKDF (reference sequence). V shed 9 bases and J 0 bases; nucleotides not matched to a gene: 7. The CDR3 DNA reads as TGTGCCACAGACAGGGGCCAAAGCTCTGGGGCCAACGTCCTGACTTTC. This translates into CATDRGQSSGANVLTF.

The sample holds a few counts of this clone. This chain connects TRBV5-1 to TRBJ1-1; D gene uncertain. CDR3 length equals 13 residues. Germline-derived CDR1 and CDR2 are SGHRS and YFSETQ. With 2 bases removed from V and 3 bases from J, the gap between germline ends came to 8 bases. The CDR3 sequence: CASSFLFDTEAFF. CDR3 coding DNA: TGCGCCAGCAGCTTCCTCTTCGACACTGAAGCTTTCTTT.

The chain employs TRBV7-9 and TRBJ1-2; TRBD1 aligns across 7 bases. This CDR3 has 13 amino acids. From germline, CDR1 is SEHNR and CDR2 FQNEAQ (reference sequence). Losses at the gene ends were 5 bases for V and 7 bases for J; bases not matched to a gene: 7. Here the CDR3 DNA reads TGTGCCAGCAGCGAAGACAGGGAGGGTGGCTACACCTTC. Translating it yields CASSEDREGGYTF.

This clone showed up just once. The rearrangement joins TRBV9 to TRBJ2-5; D gene uncertain. Germline loops: CDR1 SGDLS, CDR2 YYNGEE. V shed 3 bases and J shed 4 bases, with 7 bases lying between them. The CDR3 is 12 residues long. The CDR3 nucleotides read TGTGCCAGCAGCGGCTATAGAGAGACCCAGTACTTC. This translates into CASSGYRETQYF.

The rearrangement links TRBV7-2 to TRBJ2-3, with 7 bases identical to TRBD2. The junction had 4 bases not matched to a gene; V was cut back by 3 bases and J by 4 bases. Per germline, CDR1 SGHTA and CDR2 FQGNSA. CDR3 size: 14 residues. CDR3 nucleotides: TGTGCCAGCAGCTTTAGCGGGTACCCAGATACGCAGTATTTT. This sequence encodes CASSFSGYPDTQYF. Based on the CDR3 plus reference TRBV7-2 and TRBJ2-3, the full variable domain is GAGVSQSPSNKVTEKGKDVELRCDPISGHTALYWYRQSLGQGLEFLIYFQGNSAPDKSGLPSDRFSAERTGGSVSTLTIQRTQQEDSAVYLCASSFSGYPDTQYFGPGTRLTVL.

The chain has TRBV7-9 and TRBJ2-5; a possible D gene is TRBD2 (7 bases). Germline values: CDR1 SEHNR, CDR2 FQNEAQ (reference sequence). V was trimmed by 5 bases and J by 4 bases, leaving 14 bases between them. This CDR3 is built from 14 residues. CDR3 loop: CASSLGGDAETQYF. In DNA form, the CDR3 reads TGTGCCAGCAGCCTAGGGGGGGACGCAGAGACCCAGTACTTC.

This clone occurred a few times. The gene calls are TRBV5-4 and TRBJ2-3; maybe TRBD2 (5 bases). V shed 9 bases and J shed 2 bases, with 16 bases lying between them. Germline CDR1 and CDR2: SGHNT and YYREEE (reference sequence). The CDR3 totals 14 residues. The CDR3 region is CAIRGAPNTDTQYF. For the CDR3, the DNA is TGTGCCATCCGGGGAGCGCCTAACACAGATACGCAGTATTTT.

The chain joins TRBV7-3 to TRBJ2-1; 15 bases agree with TRBD2. This CDR3 contains 19 residues. CDR1 is SGHTA, CDR2 FQGTGA, per germline. Trimming removed 6 bases from V and 0 bases from J; junction bases left unmatched: 9. In nucleotides, the CDR3 is TGTGCCAGCAGGGGACTAGCGGGGGGCCCCTACAGCTCCTACAATGAGCAGTTCTTC. This translates into CASRGLAGGPYSSYNEQFF.

CDR3 sequence: CASSYSAGSYNEQFF. The CDR3 bases are TGTGCCAGCAGTTACTCGGCGGGTTCCTACAATGAGCAGTTCTTC. This chain connects TRBV6-6 to TRBJ2-1; maybe TRBD2 (5 bases). The CDR3 spans 15 residues. Trimming took off 0 bases at V and 1 base at J, with 7 bases between the two ends. Germline lookup yields CDR1 MNHNY and CDR2 SVGAGI (reference sequence).

This clone was found a few times. V is TRBV5-4 and J is TRBJ2-3; D remains unclear. Trimming removed 0 bases from V and 2 bases from J, with 4 bases in between. This CDR3 region has 13 residues. Germline assignment: CDR1 SGHNT and CDR2 YYREEE (reference sequence). CDR3 nucleotides: TGTGCCAGCAGCTTGGACTACACAGATACGCAGTATTTT. Amino acid sequence: CASSLDYTDTQYF.

V usage is TRBV25-1 and J usage is TRBJ2-7, with a possible D match to TRBD1 (5 bases). Looked up from germline, CDR1 is MGHDK and CDR2 is SYGVNS. The CDR3 is 14 amino acids. Trimming removed 1 base from V and 5 bases from J, with 12 bases in between. CDR3 sequence reads: CASSEWKGAHEQYF. The DNA of the CDR3 is TGTGCCAGCAGTGAATGGAAAGGGGCTCACGAGCAGTACTTC.

The chain employs TRBV29-1 and TRBJ2-5, with D possibly TRBD2 on 6 matching bases. Trimming pared 7 bases from V and 5 bases from J, leaving 11 bases between. Germline V gene sequence: CDR1 SQVTM, CDR2 ANQGSEA. This CDR3 is 11 amino acids long. Written as DNA, the CDR3 is TGCAGCGGATCTCGGGGGGAGACCCAGTACTTC. Translated, it gives CSGSRGETQYF.

This clone was observed once. The chain uses TRBV6-5 and TRBJ2-1; D perhaps matches TRBD1 (5 bases). V was trimmed by 7 bases and J by 3 bases, leaving 13 bases between them. There are 14 residues in the CDR3. The germline V gene has CDR1 MNHEY and CDR2 SVGAGI. Written as DNA, the CDR3 is TGTGCCAGCACAAAGCGAGACAGCTACAATGAGCAGTTCTTC. Translated: CASTKRDSYNEQFF.

The chain joins TRBV30 to TRBJ2-7; D is unresolved. Trimming removed 0 bases at V and 0 bases at J, with 9 bases between. From germline, CDR1 is GTSNPN and CDR2 SVGIG (reference sequence). The CDR3 has 14 amino acids. CDR3 nucleotide sequence: TGTGCCTGGAGTGTACTTCACTACTCCTACGAGCAGTACTTC. Translation: CAWSVLHYSYEQYF.

This clone has a handful of counts. V usage is TRBV6-4 and J usage is TRBJ2-7; 7 positions match TRBD1. The CDR3 runs to 11 residues. Unmatched junction bases numbered 2, after V lost 6 bases and J lost 6 bases. Germline lookup yields CDR1 MRHNA and CDR2 SNTAGT. CDR3 amino acids: CASRKGAEQYF. As DNA, the CDR3 is TGTGCCAGCAGGAAGGGGGCCGAGCAGTACTTC.

This chain connects TRBV7-3 to TRBJ1-2; 8 nucleotides agree with TRBD1. Germline lookup yields CDR1 SGHTA and CDR2 FQGTGA. V was pared by 3 bases and J by 8 bases, with 2 bases of the junction left unmatched. The CDR3 contains 12 residues. CDR3 residues: CASSLTGEGYTF. Written as DNA, the CDR3 is TGTGCCAGCAGCTTGACAGGGGAAGGCTACACCTTC.

This clone has a handful of counts. The chain joins TRBV7-8 to TRBJ1-5; D possibly corresponds to TRBD1 (5 bases). This CDR3 is built from 19 residues. Trimming removed 1 base at V and 1 base at J, with 20 bases between. Germline CDR1 is SGHVS and CDR2 is FQNEAQ. CDR3 nucleotide sequence: TGTGCCAGCAGCTTAGTCGTCCTTCCAGGGATTGGGAGCAATCAGCCCCAGCATTTT. Translated: CASSLVVLPGIGSNQPQHF.

J is TRBJ2-5 and V is TRBV7-9, with 11 nucleotides matching TRBD1. This CDR3 is 15 amino acids long. The germline gives CDR1 SEHNR, CDR2 FQNEAQ (reference sequence). With 3 bases clipped from V and 3 bases from J, the junction kept 3 bases outside the gene matches. The CDR3 spells CASSLRTGGEETQYF. As DNA, the CDR3 is TGTGCCAGCAGCTTGCGGACAGGGGGCGAAGAGACCCAGTACTTC.

CDR3 sequence (DNA): TGTGCCTGGAGTGTATCTGGGGGGAGCAATCAGCCCCAGCATTTT. Protein: CAWSVSGGSNQPQHF. This chain links TRBV30 with TRBJ1-5, with TRBD1 as a possible D gene (5 bases). This CDR3 is built from 15 residues. With 0 bases removed from V and 1 base from J, the gap between germline ends came to 10 bases. Per germline, CDR1 GTSNPN and CDR2 SVGIG (reference sequence).

The chain joins TRBV30 to TRBJ1-2; D gene unclear. The CDR3 is 12 residues long. Trimming pared 2 bases from V and 7 bases from J, leaving 11 bases between. Germline CDR1 GTSNPN, CDR2 SVGIG (reference sequence). The CDR3 reads CAWSHIKAGYTF. Written as DNA, the CDR3 is TGTGCCTGGAGTCATATAAAGGCTGGCTACACCTTC.